What follows are 31 T cell receptor beta chains derived from one specimen sequenced in a study of shared clonotypes between healthy human individuals (TCRdb year 2020). The method behind the library was the immunoSEQ multiplex PCR assay. As stored in TCRdb, this immuneACCESS dataset retains in-frame rearrangements with V and J assigned. A fraction of the clones does not appear; measured against another copy, unresolved V genes explain less than half of the discrepancy, and the remainder lacks a known reason. The sample yields more than 1 million clones; about four fifths were counted once. 0.5% to 0.6% of the sample is taken by the ten largest. Sequenced material: memory CD4+ T cells from PBMCs. The sample's cell subset or site, from its label and the paper: CD45RA-negative fraction. These receptors all come from a man aged 18-30 years in good health. Some clones in this sample may be carry-over from other donors' samples.

The V call is TRBV29-1, the J call TRBJ2-2, with 12 bases aligning to TRBD2. The CDR3 length is 14 residues. The V gene end was trimmed by 7 bases and the J gene end by 7 bases; junction bases not matched to a gene: 7. Germline V gene sequence: CDR1 SQVTM, CDR2 ANQGSEA. The CDR3 nucleotides are TGCAGCGCTAAGACTAGCGGGAGTGTCGGGGAGCTGTTTTTT. This translates into CSAKTSGSVGELFF.

This clone was detected only once. At the DNA level, this CDR3 is encoded by other sequences in the same sample as well. The chain recombines TRBV6-6 with TRBJ1-5, with 7 bases fitting TRBD1. The ends lost 2 bases at V and 2 bases at J; junction bases unmatched: 3. The CDR3 is made up of 15 amino acids. Germline V gene lookup returns CDR1 MNHNY and CDR2 SVGAGI (reference sequence). CDR3 sequence (DNA): TGTGCCAGCAGTTACCGCCAGGGGGGCAATCAGCCCCAGCATTTT. Amino acids: CASSYRQGGNQPQHF.

The chain uses TRBV18 and TRBJ1-5; D is uncertain. The V gene lost 2 bases and the J gene lost 3 bases, with 11 bases spanning the gap. The CDR3 runs to 15 residues. Germline CDR1 KGHSH, CDR2 LQKENI. CDR3 amino acids: CASSPGVPSNQPQHF. In nucleotides, the CDR3 is TGTGCCAGCTCACCAGGGGTCCCTTCCAATCAGCCCCAGCATTTT.

J is TRBJ1-2 and V is TRBV7-8; tentative D call: TRBD1 (5 bases). V lost 1 base and J 2 bases, leaving 11 bases between the germline ends. Germline CDR1 and CDR2: SGHVS and FQNEAQ. The CDR3 has 15 amino acids. The CDR3 region has the DNA TGTGCCAGCAGCTTAGGGCCCAGGGCCAACTATGGCTACACCTTC. Residues: CASSLGPRANYGYTF.

The rearrangement links TRBV5-1 to TRBJ2-7; TRBD1 might be the D (6 bases). The CDR3 is made up of 15 amino acids. CDR1 and CDR2 (germline): SGHRS, YFSETQ. V was cut by 4 bases and J by 2 bases, with 16 bases left in between. The CDR3 here is CASSGEGGWAYEQYF. DNA of the CDR3: TGCGCCAGCAGCGGAGAAGGGGGATGGGCCTACGAGCAGTACTTC.

The chain combines TRBV4-1 with TRBJ2-7; 8 positions agree with TRBD2. J gave up 1 base and V 1 base, and 9 bases lay outside the gene matches. The CDR3 length is 17 residues. Germline V gene data show CDR1 as MGHRA and CDR2 as YSYEKL. CDR3 residues: CASSQGLAGGTSYEQYF. DNA for the CDR3: TGCGCCAGCAGCCAAGGGTTGGCGGGAGGAACGTCCTACGAGCAGTACTTC.

V and J are TRBV11-2 and TRBJ1-2, with TRBD1 identical over 7 bases. Trimming cost V 4 bases and J 1 base; bases outside gene matches: 12. Germline V lookup: CDR1 SGHAT, CDR2 FQNNGV. CDR3 length: 17 residues. The CDR3 protein is CASSSWRDSTLNYGYTF. The CDR3 DNA follows: TGTGCCAGCAGCTCCTGGAGGGACAGTACCCTTAACTATGGCTACACCTTC.

The chain uses TRBV11-2 and TRBJ2-1; the match to TRBD2 covers 10 bases. Per germline, CDR1 SGHAT and CDR2 FQNNGV. V dropped 2 bases and J dropped 4; count of bases not matched to a gene: 8. CDR3 length equals 17 residues. The chain's CDR3 is CASSLLRTSGLYNEQFF. In nucleotides, the CDR3 is TGTGCCAGCAGCTTACTACGGACTAGCGGTCTTTACAATGAGCAGTTCTTC.

This chain links TRBV14 with TRBJ1-2, with D maybe TRBD1 (5 bases). Germline values: CDR1 SGHDN, CDR2 FVKESK. CDR3 size: 15 residues. Trimming cost V 1 base and J 0 bases, with 9 bases left between them. The CDR3 coding sequence is TGTGCCAGCAGCCAAGTGGGGGGAGCTAACTATGGCTACACCTTC. Translating gives CASSQVGGANYGYTF.

The V and J genes are TRBV7-8 and TRBJ2-1; D possibly uses TRBD1 or TRBD2 (5 bases each). There are 13 residues in the CDR3. Trimming removed 2 bases at V and 8 bases at J, with 10 bases between. The V gene's germline CDR1 is SGHVS and CDR2 FQNEAQ. CDR3 residues: CASSLIGAYEQFF. In DNA form, the CDR3 reads TGTGCCAGCAGCTTAATCGGGGCCTATGAGCAGTTCTTC.

The chain employs TRBV4-2 and TRBJ2-1, with no clear D. Trimming removed 1 base from V and 8 bases from J, with 9 bases in between. This CDR3 has 13 amino acids. The V gene's germline CDR1 is LGHNA and CDR2 YNFKEQ. In nucleotides, the CDR3 is TGTGCCAGCAGCCAAGGGGCCGGCGATGAGCAGTTCTTC. Translation gives CASSQGAGDEQFF.

The rearrangement uses TRBV5-6 and TRBJ2-1; 9 bases are a match to TRBD2. The CDR3 is 18 amino acids. The junction had 12 bases not matched to a gene; V was cut back by 3 bases and J by 2 bases. Germline V CDR1 and CDR2: SGHDT, YYEEEE. The CDR3 spells CASSSTAREGSAYNEQFF. CDR3 DNA sequence: TGTGCCAGCAGCTCAACCGCGCGGGAGGGCAGCGCCTACAATGAGCAGTTCTTC.

This chain uses TRBV6-1 with TRBJ2-7; TRBD1 matches at 12 bases. Germline lookup yields CDR1 MNHNS and CDR2 SASEGT. Trimming removed 8 bases from V and 6 bases from J; junction bases left unmatched: 5. This CDR3 is 13 amino acids long. The CDR3: CASRGQGAGEQYF. The CDR3 DNA reads as TGTGCCAGCCGGGGACAGGGGGCGGGCGAGCAGTACTTC.

Notes on this clone: The identical CDR3 is also encoded by other nucleotide sequences in the sample. The genes are TRBV28 and TRBJ2-5, with 8 bases identical to TRBD2. CDR1 MDHEN and CDR2 SYDVKM come from the germline V gene. V was clipped by 2 bases and J by 4 bases; unmatched bases: 3. This CDR3 is 14 amino acids long. Here the CDR3 reads CASSLGLAGETQYF. CDR3 in DNA: TGTGCCAGCAGTTTAGGGCTAGCGGGAGAGACCCAGTACTTC.

A note on this clone: In the same sample, other DNA sequences code for this CDR3. The V call is TRBV18, the J call TRBJ2-7; D is perhaps TRBD1 (6 bases). The CDR3 loop spans 14 amino acids. CDR1 and CDR2 (germline): KGHSH, LQKENI. V was cut by 3 bases and J by 1 base, with 10 bases left in between. The CDR3 DNA reads as TGTGCCAGCTCACCGGGGGCGGGTTCCTACGAGCAGTACTTC. Protein sequence: CASSPGAGSYEQYF. The complete variable domain, with remaining parts taken from reference TRBV18 and TRBJ2-7, reads NAGVMQNPRHLVRRRGQEARLRCSPMKGHSHVYWYRQLPEEGLKFMVYLQKENIIDESGMPKERFSAEFPKEGPSILRIQQVVRGDSAAYFCASSPGAGSYEQYFGPGTRLTVT.

This clone appeared a single time. The rearrangement uses TRBV5-1 and TRBJ1-3, with TRBD1 matching 7 bases. The germline gives CDR1 SGHRS, CDR2 YFSETQ. The length of the CDR3 is 17 residues. Trimming removed 4 bases from V and 0 bases from J; junction bases left unmatched: 10. The CDR3 here is CASSITGTVYSGNTIYF. The CDR3 DNA sequence: TGCGCCAGCAGCATCACCGGGACAGTTTACTCTGGAAACACCATATATTTT.

The V call is TRBV2, the J call TRBJ1-4, with D possibly TRBD1 on 6 matching bases. The CDR3 sequence is 14 residues long. CDR1 SNHLY and CDR2 FYNNEI come from the germline V gene. V was cut by 10 bases and J by 3 bases, with 15 bases left in between. CDR3 loop: CATARGAANEKLFF. The CDR3 bases are TGTGCCACCGCGAGGGGGGCGGCTAATGAAAAACTGTTTTTT.

The rearrangement links TRBV28 to TRBJ1-3; no reliable D call. The germline gives CDR1 MDHEN, CDR2 SYDVKM. V gave up 5 bases and J gave up 4 bases, with 9 bases separating them. This CDR3 contains 13 residues. CDR3 DNA sequence: TGTGCCAGCAGTCCCCGTCTAGGAAACACCATATATTTT. Amino acid sequence: CASSPRLGNTIYF.

This sequence joins TRBV20-1 and TRBJ2-3; D is uncertain. Germline CDR1 reads DFQATT; CDR2 reads SNEGSKA (reference sequence). Trimming took off 7 bases at V and 9 bases at J, with 14 bases between the two ends. The CDR3 length is 11 residues. The chain's CDR3 is CSVPGSGTQYF. CDR3 coding DNA: TGCAGTGTTCCCGGGTCTGGGACGCAGTATTTT.

This clone was observed once. The chain recombines TRBV6-1 with TRBJ2-7; D is unclear. The germline V and J ends were trimmed by 4 bases and 3 bases, with 13 bases remaining between them. Germline V lookup: CDR1 MNHNS, CDR2 SASEGT. CDR3 length: 14 amino acids. The CDR3 DNA sequence: TGTGCCAGCAGTGTTAGAGGATTGATCTACGAGCAGTACTTC. Protein: CASSVRGLIYEQYF.

V and J are TRBV6-5 and TRBJ2-2, with D hard to call. V lost 6 bases to trimming and J lost 6 bases, with 17 bases between them. The CDR3 spans 15 residues. Germline CDR1 reads MNHEY; CDR2 reads SVGAGI. CDR3 in DNA: TGTGCCAGCAGGCCGCTCGCGCCTTCCCCCGGGGAGCTGTTTTTT. It yields the protein CASRPLAPSPGELFF.

The chain recombines TRBV5-4 with TRBJ2-1; D is possibly TRBD1 (6 bases). The germline V gene encodes CDR1 SGHNT and CDR2 YYREEE (reference sequence). V dropped 3 bases and J dropped 4 bases, with 17 bases sitting between them. The CDR3 spans 16 residues. The CDR3 spells CASSSEPGHEYNEQFF. The CDR3 nucleotides are TGTGCCAGCAGCTCCGAGCCGGGACACGAGTACAATGAGCAGTTCTTC. The variable domain in full, completed from reference TRBV5-4 and TRBJ2-1, reads ETGVTQSPTHLIKTRGQQVTLRCSSQSGHNTVSWYQQALGQGPQFIFQYYREEENGRGNFPPRFSGLQFPNYSSELNVNALELDDSALYLCASSSEPGHEYNEQFFGPGTRLTVL.

J is TRBJ1-1 and V is TRBV11-2; D is unresolved. Per germline, CDR1 SGHAT and CDR2 FQNNGV. V was cut by 3 bases and J by 4 bases, with 9 bases left in between. This CDR3 has 13 residues. The CDR3 DNA follows: TGTGCCAGCAGCTTGGATCAGGTCACTGAAGCTTTCTTT. Protein sequence: CASSLDQVTEAFF.

The chain links TRBV19 to TRBJ2-6, with D unclear. The CDR3 has 14 residues. Germline-derived CDR1 and CDR2 are LNHDA and SQIVND (reference sequence). The germline V and J ends were trimmed by 3 bases and 4 bases, with 7 bases remaining between them. The DNA for the CDR3 is TGTGCCAGTAGTATGGGCGGCGGGGCCAACGTCCTGACTTTC. As protein: CASSMGGGANVLTF.

This clone was observed a handful of times. The V gene is TRBV7-6, the J gene TRBJ2-6; TRBD2 is a possible D gene (5 bases). The V and J ends lost 5 bases and 0 bases respectively, with 11 bases between them. The CDR3 sequence is 16 residues long. Germline V gives CDR1 SGHVS, CDR2 FNYEAQ. The CDR3 DNA sequence: TGTGCCAGCAGCAGCGGAGTTTCCTCTGGGGCCAACGTCCTGACTTTC. It is translated as CASSSGVSSGANVLTF.

The rearrangement uses TRBV19 and TRBJ2-1; 10 bases match TRBD1. CDR3 size: 15 residues. Unmatched junction bases numbered 5, after V lost 5 bases and J lost 4 bases. CDR1 and CDR2 from the germline V gene are LNHDA and SQIVND (reference sequence). The CDR3 DNA sequence: TGTGCCAGTAGTCAACGGGACAGGGGTTACAATGAGCAGTTCTTC. Translating gives CASSQRDRGYNEQFF.

The chain links TRBV27 to TRBJ2-3; the D gene is possibly TRBD1 (6 bases). Germline CDR1 and CDR2: MNHEY and SMNVEV (reference sequence). Trimming removed 6 bases at V and 7 bases at J, with 17 bases between. This CDR3 is 14 amino acids long. The CDR3 DNA is TGTGCCAGCAGCACAGGGACATATTCAAATACGCAGTATTTT. Amino acid sequence: CASSTGTYSNTQYF.

In its sample, this clone was seen a few times. The chain combines TRBV15 with TRBJ2-1, with TRBD1 matching 7 bases. Trimming cost V 1 base and J 6 bases; bases outside gene matches: 6. The CDR3 spans 15 residues. CDR1 LNHNV and CDR2 YYDKDF come from the germline V gene (reference sequence). In nucleotides, the CDR3 is TGTGCCACCAGCAGAGTCGGGACAGCCTCCAATGAGCAGTTCTTC. Protein sequence: CATSRVGTASNEQFF.

CDR3 coding DNA: TGTGCCAGCAGCCCGACAGGACAGGGTTACGGCTACACCTTC. Its translation is CASSPTGQGYGYTF. The chain joins TRBV11-1 to TRBJ1-2; TRBD1 matches 8 bases. Germline CDR1 and CDR2: SGHAT and FQDESV (reference sequence). V dropped 5 bases and J dropped 8; count of bases not matched to a gene: 10. This CDR3 is built from 14 residues.

The CDR3 spells CASTPRGGTEAFF. CDR3 DNA sequence: TGTGCCAGCACCCCGAGGGGAGGGACTGAAGCTTTCTTT. The chain links TRBV6-1 to TRBJ1-1; maybe TRBD1 (5 bases). The CDR3 covers 13 residues. Trimming cost V 7 bases and J 5 bases, with 14 bases left between them. Germline V lookup: CDR1 MNHNS, CDR2 SASEGT.

V gene TRBV19 combines with J gene TRBJ2-7; 9 nucleotides agree with TRBD2. Per germline, CDR1 LNHDA and CDR2 SQIVND (reference sequence). V lost 8 bases to trimming and J lost 7 bases; unmatched junction nucleotides: 12. CDR3 length: 14 amino acids. CDR3 bases: TGTGCCAGTCGGTCGGGCGGGAGGGCCGGGGAGCAGTACTTC. This codes for CASRSGGRAGEQYF.